This paragraph covers one TCR beta chain sequence. Its matching antigen is unknown. The source of the sample is a study of T-cell memory formation after mild COVID-19. Overall study findings and caveats: The finding that pre-infection memory included some responding clones suggested that cross-reactive memory joined.

MiXCR was run by TCRdb on the 5' RACE reads, yielding one entry per CDR3 protein. The sample includes fewer than 450,000 distinct CDR3 sequences, around 21% seen only once; the top ten take around 13%. The CDR3 has 16 residues. CDR1 and CDR2 (germline): MNHNS, SASEGT. The ends were cut back, 0 bases at V and 3 bases at J, with 13 bases in the middle. This clonotype was obtained from an adult woman who had mild COVID-19 (a few samples of this study predate the infection). Cell type and time point are not known. Specimen: PBMCs or a T cell subset sorted from them (not recorded which). The J gene is TRBJ2-3, the V gene TRBV6-1, with a weak D call TRBD1 (6 bases). CDR3 DNA: TGTGCCAGCAGTGAAGCAACAGGGCAGGGGACAGATACGCAGTATTTT. Protein: CASSEATGQGTDTQYF.